This TCR beta chain emerged from a study of graft-versus-host responses after intestinal transplantation. Study context: Tacrolimus and steroids were given for around 3 years to all recipients after anti-thymocyte globulin induction.

A remark on this clone: Its antigen is still unknown.

Profiled with immunoSEQ multiplex PCR; TCRdb holds only in-frame clones, not every one. The profile shows tens of thousands of clones, more than 85% of them singletons. V lost 0 bases to trimming and J lost 4 bases; unmatched junction nucleotides: 7. Germline CDR1 reads MNHNS; CDR2 reads SASEGT. The CDR3 runs 16 residues. Study results and limitations: In recipient marrow, GvH clones were found, and some appeared first in ileum or blood. Graft-versus-host to host-versus-graft clonal ratios in allografts were high in patients with graft-donor T cell macrochimerism. Early post-transplant HvG declines showed an association with peak circulating GvH clone levels.

This material consisted of unstimulated CD8+ T cells sorted from spleen or lymph node cells, taken before intestinal transplant. V gene TRBV6-1 combines with J gene TRBJ1-2; 8 nucleotides agree with TRBD1. The sequence was obtained from a human donor who received an intestinal transplant. CDR3 sequence reads: CASSEALDRVSYGYTF. In DNA, the CDR3 is TGTGCCAGCAGTGAAGCGCTGGACAGGGTGAGCTATGGCTACACCTTC.